A selection of T cell receptor beta chains follows, all from one sample in a study of shared clonotypes between healthy human individuals. Sequenced by immunoSEQ multiplex PCR; TCRdb stores in-frame clones only, minus some. Of millions of clones listed, 95% are singletons. The material sequenced was naive CD4+ T cells sorted from blood. Receptors were obtained from a man between 18 and 35 years old in good health. CDR3s include the opening cysteine and the closing phenylalanine or tryptophan. D genes are given only for firm matches. The size of a clone is reported for some rows only, either as once, few or many, or as a class for expanded clones.

CDR3 | DNA | J | V | D | size
CAWSLPRGSFSNQPQHF | TGTGCCTGGAGTCTCCCCAGGGGGTCCTTTTCCAATCAGCCCCAGCATTTT | TRBJ1-5 | TRBV30 | TRBD1 | NA
CASRTGQPYEQYF | TGTGCCAGCCGGACGGGACAGCCCTACGAGCAGTACTTC | TRBJ2-7 | TRBV18 | TRBD1 | NA
CASSTGYRVNTEAFF | TGTGCCAGTAGCACAGGGTACCGGGTGAACACTGAAGCTTTCTTT | TRBJ1-1 | TRBV19 | NA | NA
CAWRLAGRRSTDTQYF | TGTGCCTGGCGACTAGCGGGGCGACGTAGCACAGATACGCAGTATTTT | TRBJ2-3 | TRBV30 | TRBD2 | once
CASSLAEDTQYF | TGTGCCAGCTCGCTAGCGGAAGATACGCAGTATTTT | TRBJ2-3 | TRBV18 | TRBD2 | NA
CASSRGTGTRGTYGYTF | TGTGCCAGCAGCCGGGGAACAGGGACGCGAGGAACCTATGGCTACACCTTC | TRBJ1-2 | TRBV9 | NA | NA
CASSLVVALDSYEQYF | TGTGCCAGCAGCTTAGTTGTAGCGCTAGACTCCTACGAGCAGTACTTC | TRBJ2-7 | TRBV7-6 | NA | NA
CASSLGRRGEQYF | TGTGCCAGCAGTTTAGGGCGACGGGGGGAGCAGTACTTC | TRBJ2-7 | TRBV27 | NA | NA
CASSYPGTDEQYF | TGTGCCAGCAGTTACCCAGGGACAGACGAGCAGTACTTC | TRBJ2-7 | TRBV6-5 | TRBD1 | NA
CASTRDNRETQYF | TGTGCCAGCACCAGGGACAATCGCGAGACCCAGTACTTC | TRBJ2-5 | TRBV2 | NA | once
CASSDAGSGETQYF | TGTGCCAGCAGTGATGCAGGGTCGGGAGAGACCCAGTACTTC | TRBJ2-5 | TRBV25-1 | NA | NA
CASSRSRTENTEAFF | TGTGCCAGCTCCCGTTCCCGGACAGAAAACACTGAAGCTTTCTTT | TRBJ1-1 | TRBV18 | NA | NA
CASSTVFISNQPQHF | TGTGCCAGCAGCACCGTTTTTATAAGCAATCAGCCCCAGCATTTT | TRBJ1-5 | TRBV6-1 | NA | NA
CASRTGTGSGYTF | TGTGCCAGCAGGACCGGGACAGGATCTGGCTACACCTTC | TRBJ1-2 | TRBV28 | TRBD1 | few
CASRLRGGDTEAFF | TGCGCCAGCAGGTTAAGGGGTGGGGACACTGAAGCTTTCTTT | TRBJ1-1 | TRBV5-1 | NA | NA
CASSLVAGVPDTQYF | TGCGCCAGCAGCTTGGTAGCGGGAGTCCCAGATACGCAGTATTTT | TRBJ2-3 | TRBV5-1 | TRBD2 | NA
CASSPRFGGNSPLHF | TGTGCCAGCAGTCCTAGGTTCGGGGGCAATTCACCCCTCCACTTT | TRBJ1-6 | TRBV6-5 | NA | few
CASSLPDRGEQYF | TGTGCCAGCAGCTTGCCGGACAGGGGCGAGCAGTACTTC | TRBJ2-7 | TRBV5-4 | TRBD1 | NA